One and the same sample provided the 17 T cell receptor beta chains below, sequenced in a study of prognosis after radiotherapy for stage I lung cancer. Amplification of TCR beta CDR3 from genomic DNA used two-round multiplex PCR. The authors ran first-round PCR with primers specific to each TRBV and TRBJ gene. TCRdb recomputed calls from the multiplex PCR reads with MiXCR, one row per CDR3 protein. The table records about 15,000 distinct CDR3 sequences, over 15% of them present only once. This material consisted of PBMCs, taken before or after stereotactic body radiation therapy (not recorded which). The receptors were gathered from a donor aged 50 or older with non-small cell lung cancer.

Note on this clonotype: A much larger clone differs by one base, so this may be a read error. The chain recombines TRBV6-2 or TRBV6-3 with TRBJ2-3; 7 nucleotides agree with TRBD2. This CDR3 spans 17 amino acids. Trimming removed 0 bases from V and 6 bases from J; junction bases left unmatched: 12. Germline-derived CDR1 and CDR2 are MNHEY and SVGEGT. CDR3 amino acids: CASSYSTWGGDLDTQYF. The DNA of the CDR3 is TGTGCCAGCAGTTACTCGACCTGGGGGGGGGACCTGGATACGCAGTATTTT.

As concerns this clonotype: Given a much more abundant clone one base away, this may be a read error. The chain carries TRBV18 and TRBJ1-6, with 11 nucleotides matching TRBD1. The length of the CDR3 is 16 residues. Germline V lookup: CDR1 KGHSH, CDR2 LQKENI. The CDR3 here is CTSSEIGQGADSPLHF. The CDR3 DNA reads TGTACCAGCTCCGAAATAGGACAGGGGGCCGATTCACCCCTCCACTTT.

This clonotype showed up many times. J is TRBJ2-3 and V is TRBV6-1; TRBD2 matches 14 bases. The length of the CDR3 is 16 residues. V trimming: 6 bases; J trimming: 4 bases; junction bases outside the gene matches: 6. Per the germline V gene, CDR1 is MNHNS and CDR2 is SASEGT. The DNA of the CDR3 is TGTGCCAGCAGGACTAGCGGGGGGGCCAAGGCAGATACGCAGTATTTT. It encodes CASRTSGGAKADTQYF.

In its sample, this clonotype was seen a few times. A much more abundant neighbour one base away suggests this may be a read error. The chain is built from TRBV6-2 or TRBV6-3 and TRBJ2-7, with TRBD1 matching 7 bases. CDR1 is MNHEY, CDR2 SVGEGT, per germline. V trimming: 2 bases; J trimming: 4 bases; junction bases outside the gene matches: 8. The length of the CDR3 is 15 residues. The CDR3 region has the DNA TGTGCCAGCAGTTACGGACGGGACAGCCCATACGAGCAGTACGTC. It encodes CASSYGRDSPYEQYV.

This clonotype was picked up many times. This sequence joins TRBV7-3 and TRBJ2-1, with 7 bases lining up with TRBD2. CDR1 and CDR2 (germline): SGHTA, FQGTGA. The J segment lost 2 bases and the V segment lost 5 bases, leaving 6 bases of the junction unmatched. This CDR3 comprises 15 residues. This CDR3 is CASSKFSGAYNEQFF. Here the CDR3 DNA reads TGTGCCAGCAGCAAATTCAGCGGGGCCTACAATGAGCAGTTCTTC.

The chain uses TRBV27 and TRBJ1-1, with 7 bases that match TRBD1. The length of the CDR3 is 16 residues. Germline CDR1 and CDR2: MNHEY and SMNVEV (reference sequence). The V segment lost 6 bases and the J segment 6 bases; nucleotides outside the gene matches: 16. CDR3 DNA: TGTGCCAGCAGGGCCCAGGGGGGGAAACCCCTAGCTGAAGCTTTCTTT. Translation: CASRAQGGKPLAEAFF.

This clonotype was recorded at least ten times. V gene TRBV6-1 combines with J gene TRBJ1-6; D call uncertain. V gave up 5 bases and J gave up 8 bases, with 7 bases separating them. The CDR3 has 12 residues. Germline values: CDR1 MNHNS, CDR2 SASEGT. The CDR3 sequence is CASSKDYSPLHF. The CDR3 nucleotides read TGTGCCAGCAGTAAGGATTATTCACCCCTCCACTTT.

This clonotype has a count of ten or more. This rearrangement joins TRBV7-2 to TRBJ1-2; D remains unclear. The CDR3 loop spans 14 amino acids. Between the trimmed V and J ends, which lost 0 bases and 4 bases, there was a span of 9 bases. Germline values: CDR1 SGHTA, CDR2 FQGNSA. The CDR3 region has the DNA TGTGCCAGCAGCTTAGCTCTGGGTCCCTATGGCTACACCTTC. Protein sequence: CASSLALGPYGYTF.

This clonotype was recorded at least ten times. The rearrangement links TRBV20-1 to TRBJ2-1, with D perhaps being TRBD1 or TRBD2 (6 bases each). Trimming removed 3 bases from V and 5 bases from J, with 8 bases in between. This CDR3 comprises 12 residues. The germline gives CDR1 DFQATT, CDR2 SNEGSKA (reference sequence). Written as DNA, the CDR3 is TGCAGTGCTAGCGGGGGCCACAATGAGCAGTTCTTC. Protein: CSASGGHNEQFF.

This clonotype was picked up many times. The chain uses TRBV12-3 or TRBV12-4 and TRBJ1-6; 7 positions agree with TRBD1. J was trimmed by 10 bases and V by 5 bases; bases with no gene match: 8. The CDR3 runs to 14 residues. The CDR3 here is CASSQRQGRSPLHF. The CDR3 nucleotides are TGTGCCAGCAGTCAACGACAGGGCAGATCACCCCTCCACTTT.

Ten or more counts support this clonotype. The chain combines TRBV9 with TRBJ2-1; D call uncertain. The V and J ends lost 0 bases and 9 bases respectively, with 16 bases between them. Germline lookup yields CDR1 SGDLS and CDR2 YYNGEE. The CDR3 consists of 15 residues. Written as DNA, the CDR3 is TGTGCCAGCAGCGTAGTGGAAACAAAAAATGTTGAGCAGTTCTTC. It is translated as CASSVVETKNVEQFF.

This clonotype was counted many times. The rearrangement joins TRBV28 to TRBJ1-5, with 9 positions matching TRBD1. V shed 6 bases and J 4 bases; nucleotides not matched to a gene: 7. The CDR3 runs 15 residues. Germline V lookup: CDR1 MDHEN, CDR2 SYDVKM. This chain's CDR3 is CASRKTGGDNQPQHF. The DNA for the CDR3 is TGTGCCAGCAGAAAGACAGGGGGAGATAATCAGCCCCAGCATTTT.

This clonotype was counted ten times or more. This clone may be a read error of a much larger clone one base away. This sequence joins TRBV20-1 and TRBJ2-1, with 9 nucleotides matching TRBD2. From germline, CDR1 is DFQATT and CDR2 SNEGSKA (reference sequence). V gave up 2 bases and J gave up 11 bases; unmatched junction bases: 16. The CDR3 is 16 amino acids. In DNA form, the CDR3 reads TGCAGTGCTAGACCTGGGACTGGCGGGAGGGCTAGGAAGCAGTTCTTC. Encoded protein: CSARPGTGGRARKQFF.

The table lists this clonotype with many counts. The rearrangement uses TRBV6-1 and TRBJ2-7; D is perhaps TRBD1 or TRBD2 (6 bases each). The V end was cut by 6 bases, the J end by 6 bases, with 18 bases between. The CDR3 has 14 residues. Germline CDR1 is MNHNS and CDR2 is SASEGT. CDR3 sequence (DNA): TGTGCCAGCAGCCCACTCACACAGGGAGGCGAGCAGTACTTC. Encoded protein: CASSPLTQGGEQYF.

This clonotype was seen repeatedly, ten times or more. The chain combines TRBV3-1 with TRBJ2-5; maybe TRBD1 (7 bases). Trimming stripped 4 bases from V and 3 bases from J, with 15 bases between. This CDR3 has 15 residues. Germline loops: CDR1 LGHDT, CDR2 YNNKEL (reference sequence). This CDR3 reads CASSLGGTAKETQYF. The DNA of the CDR3 is TGTGCCAGCAGCCTAGGGGGGACAGCTAAAGAGACCCAGTACTTC.

This clonotype is deemed medium-sized. V is TRBV11-3 and J is TRBJ2-2, with TRBD2 matching over 12 bases. V dropped 3 bases and J dropped 3; count of bases not matched to a gene: 11. Germline-derived CDR1 and CDR2 are SGHNT and YENEEA. The CDR3 sequence is 19 residues long. CDR3 sequence: CASSFPSRRLAGDTGELFF. Here the CDR3 DNA reads TGTGCCAGCAGCTTTCCCTCCAGACGACTAGCGGGAGACACCGGGGAGCTGTTTTTT.

The J gene is TRBJ1-2, the V gene TRBV5-6; D possibly corresponds to TRBD1 (6 bases). Germline values: CDR1 SGHDT, CDR2 YYEEEE. The CDR3 runs 14 residues. Trimming took off 1 base at V and 4 bases at J, with 11 bases between the two ends. The CDR3 reads CASSLRNRVYGYTF. The CDR3 DNA is TGTGCCAGCAGCTTGCGTAACAGGGTCTATGGCTACACCTTC.